Each of the 9 T cell receptor beta chains below was sequenced from the same sample in a study of blood T cell repertoires in COVID-19. Only in-frame clones appear in the TCRdb table, and some are missing; sequencing was by immunoSEQ multiplex PCR. The table shows about 140,000 clones, with approximately 85% occurring only once. The source material was peripheral blood. Every receptor here comes from a man between 50 and 59 years old with acute or convalescent COVID-19.

The rearrangement links TRBV7-6 to TRBJ2-7, with 13 bases lining up with TRBD2. Germline values: CDR1 SGHVS, CDR2 FNYEAQ. This CDR3 spans 17 amino acids. Trimming took 5 bases from V and 6 from J; bases not matched to a gene: 13. CDR3 in DNA: TGTGCCAGCAGCCCAATAGGGACTAGCGGGATCGGGGGCGAGCAGTACTTC. Its translation is CASSPIGTSGIGGEQYF.

This chain uses TRBV6-5 with TRBJ1-2; a possible D gene is TRBD1 (6 bases). The CDR3 sequence is 16 residues long. Germline CDR1 reads MNHEY; CDR2 reads SVGAGI. The ends were cut back, 4 bases at V and 6 bases at J, with 21 bases in the middle. The CDR3 reads CASSFALLGGFDGYTF. CDR3 nucleotides: TGTGCCAGCAGTTTTGCCCTGCTAGGGGGATTTGATGGCTACACCTTC.

The chain is built from TRBV6-1 and TRBJ1-2, with D perhaps matching TRBD1 (5 bases). This CDR3 has 14 residues. Germline loops: CDR1 MNHNS, CDR2 SASEGT. V lost 3 bases and J 4 bases, leaving 12 bases between the germline ends. The DNA for the CDR3 is TGTGCCAGCAGTGACCAGGGTGGCAGCTATGGCTACACCTTC. This encodes CASSDQGGSYGYTF.

V usage is TRBV5-1 and J usage is TRBJ2-5, with TRBD2 identical over 7 bases. Germline V gene lookup returns CDR1 SGHRS and CDR2 YFSETQ. The CDR3 length is 13 residues. V lost 6 bases to trimming and J lost 2 bases; unmatched junction nucleotides: 4. Written as DNA, the CDR3 is TGCGCCAGCAAACTAGCGCCTCAAGAGACCCAGTACTTC. This gives the protein CASKLAPQETQYF. The full variable domain, rest sourced from reference TRBV5-1 and TRBJ2-5, is KAGVTQTPRYLIKTRGQQVTLSCSPISGHRSVSWYQQTPGQGLQFLFEYFSETQRNKGNFPGRFSGRQFSNSRSEMNVSTLELGDSALYLCASKLAPQETQYFGPGTRLLVL.

The CDR3 coding sequence is TGTGCCAGCAGTGATTCCGGGACAGATTCCTACGAGCAGTACTTC. Translation: CASSDSGTDSYEQYF. The gene calls are TRBV6-1 and TRBJ2-7; TRBD1 matches 7 bases. J lost 1 base, V lost 3 bases, and 6 bases had no gene match. The CDR3 totals 15 residues. Germline CDR1 and CDR2: MNHNS and SASEGT.

This clone was observed a handful of times. The V and J genes are TRBV20-1 and TRBJ2-5; D might be TRBD2 (6 bases). V lost 3 bases to trimming and J lost 2 bases, with 16 bases between them. CDR1 and CDR2 from the germline V gene are DFQATT and SNEGSKA (reference sequence). CDR3 size: 15 residues. The CDR3, as DNA: TGCAGTGCTAGTTGGGGCGGGACCTCTCAAGAGACCCAGTACTTC. Protein: CSASWGGTSQETQYF.

This rearrangement joins TRBV5-5 to TRBJ2-2, with a possible D match to TRBD1 (6 bases). The CDR3 contains 15 residues. CDR1 and CDR2 (germline): SGHKS, YYEKEE (reference sequence). V lost 3 bases to trimming and J lost 0 bases, with 9 bases between them. CDR3 nucleotides: TGTGCCAGCAGCTCTTACAGGGCGAACACCGGGGAGCTGTTTTTT. Encoded protein: CASSSYRANTGELFF.

The chain carries TRBV15 and TRBJ2-7; TRBD1 might be the D (6 bases). The germline V and J ends were trimmed by 0 bases and 0 bases, with 9 bases remaining between them. The CDR3 consists of 15 residues. Germline V lookup: CDR1 LNHNV, CDR2 YYDKDF (reference sequence). Here the CDR3 DNA reads TGTGCCACCAGCAGAGAGGCAGGGGTCTCCTACGAGCAGTACTTC. It encodes CATSREAGVSYEQYF. The variable domain in full, with the rest retrieved from reference TRBV15 and TRBJ2-7, is DAMVIQNPRYQVTQFGKPVTLSCSQTLNHNVMYWYQQKSSQAPKLLFHYYDKDFNNEADTPDNFQSRRPNTSFCFLDIRSPGLGDTAMYLCATSREAGVSYEQYFGPGTRLTVT.

The V and J genes are TRBV11-3 and TRBJ2-1, with D perhaps TRBD2 (6 bases). V lost 3 bases and J lost 5, with 14 bases in between. CDR3 size: 15 residues. The germline CDR1 and CDR2 sequences are SGHNT and YENEEA. For the CDR3, the DNA is TGTGCCAGCAGCTTTGGGGGGTCCGGTGACAATGAGCAGTTCTTC. This encodes CASSFGGSGDNEQFF.